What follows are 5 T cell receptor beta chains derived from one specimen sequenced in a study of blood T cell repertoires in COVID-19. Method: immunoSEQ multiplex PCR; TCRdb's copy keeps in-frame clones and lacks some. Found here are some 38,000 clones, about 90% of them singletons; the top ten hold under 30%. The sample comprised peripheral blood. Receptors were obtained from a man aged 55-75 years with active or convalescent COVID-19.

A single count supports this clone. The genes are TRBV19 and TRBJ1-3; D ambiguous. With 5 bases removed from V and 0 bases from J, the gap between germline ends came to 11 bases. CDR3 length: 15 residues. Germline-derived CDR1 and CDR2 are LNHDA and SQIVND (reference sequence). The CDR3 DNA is TGTGCCAGTAGTCCGCCAGGCTACTCTGGAAACACCATATATTTT. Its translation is CASSPPGYSGNTIYF.

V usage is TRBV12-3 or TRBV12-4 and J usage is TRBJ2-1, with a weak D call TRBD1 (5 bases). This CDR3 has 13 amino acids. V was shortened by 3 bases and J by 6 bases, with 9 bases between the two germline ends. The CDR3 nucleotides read TGTGCCAGCAGTTTGGGGCCTTCCAATGAGCAGTTCTTC. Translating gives CASSLGPSNEQFF.

The CDR3 DNA reads TGCGCCAGCAGCCCAACTCCTTGGACAGGGGAAGCTCATGGCTACACCTTC. Translating gives CASSPTPWTGEAHGYTF. The chain carries TRBV5-1 and TRBJ1-2; 9 bases fit TRBD1. Germline CDR1 and CDR2: SGHRS and YFSETQ. The CDR3 totals 17 residues. J lost 6 bases, V lost 4 bases, and 16 bases had no gene match.

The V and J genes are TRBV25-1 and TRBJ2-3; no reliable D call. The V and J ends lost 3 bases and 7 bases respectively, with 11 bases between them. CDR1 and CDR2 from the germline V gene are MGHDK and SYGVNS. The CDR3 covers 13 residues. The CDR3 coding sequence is TGTGCCAGCAGTGATCCAGGTTCCCATACGCAGTATTTT. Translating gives CASSDPGSHTQYF.

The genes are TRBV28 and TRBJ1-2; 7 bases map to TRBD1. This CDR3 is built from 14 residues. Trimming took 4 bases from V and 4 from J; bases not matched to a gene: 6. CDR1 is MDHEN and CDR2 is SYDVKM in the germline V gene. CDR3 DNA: TGTGCCAGCAGTTCCCGGACAGGCCCCTATGGCTACACCTTC. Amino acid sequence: CASSSRTGPYGYTF.